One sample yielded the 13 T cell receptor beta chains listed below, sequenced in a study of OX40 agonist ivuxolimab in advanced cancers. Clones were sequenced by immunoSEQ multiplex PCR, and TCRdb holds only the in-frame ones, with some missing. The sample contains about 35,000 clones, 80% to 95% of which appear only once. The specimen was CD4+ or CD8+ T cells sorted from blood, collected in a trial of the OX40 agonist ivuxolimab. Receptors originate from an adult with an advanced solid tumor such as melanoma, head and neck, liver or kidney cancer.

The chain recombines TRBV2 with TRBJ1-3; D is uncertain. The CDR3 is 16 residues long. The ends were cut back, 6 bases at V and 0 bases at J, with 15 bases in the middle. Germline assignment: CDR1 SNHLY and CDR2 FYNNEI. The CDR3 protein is CASSGFDGRSGNTIYF. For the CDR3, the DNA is TGTGCCAGCAGCGGATTCGACGGACGCTCTGGAAACACCATATATTTT.

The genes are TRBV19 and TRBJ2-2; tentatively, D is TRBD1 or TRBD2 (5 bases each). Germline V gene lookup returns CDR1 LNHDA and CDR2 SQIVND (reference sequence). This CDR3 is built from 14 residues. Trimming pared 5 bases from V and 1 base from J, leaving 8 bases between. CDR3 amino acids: CASSPGRNTGELFF. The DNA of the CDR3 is TGTGCCAGTAGTCCGGGACGGAACACCGGGGAGCTGTTTTTT.

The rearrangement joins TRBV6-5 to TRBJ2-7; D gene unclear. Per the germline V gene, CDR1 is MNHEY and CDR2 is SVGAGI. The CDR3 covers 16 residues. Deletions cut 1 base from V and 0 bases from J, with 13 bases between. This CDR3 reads CASSYFPLRSSYEQYF. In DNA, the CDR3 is TGTGCCAGCAGTTACTTCCCCCTCCGCAGCTCCTACGAGCAGTACTTC.

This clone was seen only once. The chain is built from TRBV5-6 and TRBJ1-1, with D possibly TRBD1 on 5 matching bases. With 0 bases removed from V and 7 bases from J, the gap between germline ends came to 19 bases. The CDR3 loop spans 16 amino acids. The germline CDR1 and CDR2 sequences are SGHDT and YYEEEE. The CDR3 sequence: CASSLAPGWGADEAFF. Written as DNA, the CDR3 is TGTGCCAGCAGCTTGGCCCCGGGGTGGGGCGCGGATGAAGCTTTCTTT.

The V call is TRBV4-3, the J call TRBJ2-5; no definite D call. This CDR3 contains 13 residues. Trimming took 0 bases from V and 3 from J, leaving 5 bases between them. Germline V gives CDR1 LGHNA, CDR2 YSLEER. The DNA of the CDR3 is TGCGCCAGCAGCCAAGACTGGGAAGAGACCCAGTACTTC. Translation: CASSQDWEETQYF.

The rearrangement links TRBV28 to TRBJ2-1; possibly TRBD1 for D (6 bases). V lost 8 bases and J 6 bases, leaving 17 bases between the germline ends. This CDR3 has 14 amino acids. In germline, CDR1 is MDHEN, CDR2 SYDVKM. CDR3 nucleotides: TGTGCCAGCCTAGGGGGAAGGACGGGCAATGAGCAGTTCTTC. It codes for CASLGGRTGNEQFF.

The chain's CDR3 is CSVEARDREVGELFF. CDR3 DNA sequence: TGCAGCGTTGAAGCCCGGGACAGGGAGGTCGGGGAGCTGTTTTTT. The chain couples TRBV29-1 to TRBJ2-2; 9 bases fit TRBD1. CDR1 SQVTM and CDR2 ANQGSEA come from the germline V gene. This CDR3 spans 15 amino acids. The V segment lost 1 base and the J segment 7 bases; nucleotides outside the gene matches: 7.

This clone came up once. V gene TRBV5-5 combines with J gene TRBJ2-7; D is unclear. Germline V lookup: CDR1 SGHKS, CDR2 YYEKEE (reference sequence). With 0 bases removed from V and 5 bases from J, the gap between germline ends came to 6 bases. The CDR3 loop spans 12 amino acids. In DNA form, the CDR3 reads TGTGCCAGCAGCTTGGGGAGCCACGAGCAGTACTTC. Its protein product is CASSLGSHEQYF.

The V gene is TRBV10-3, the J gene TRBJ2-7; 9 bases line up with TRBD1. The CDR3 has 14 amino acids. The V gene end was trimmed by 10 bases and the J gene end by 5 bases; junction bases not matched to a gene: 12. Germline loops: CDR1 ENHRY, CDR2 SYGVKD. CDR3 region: CATLGTGIMNEQYF. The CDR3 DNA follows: TGTGCCACCCTGGGGACAGGGATCATGAACGAGCAGTACTTC.

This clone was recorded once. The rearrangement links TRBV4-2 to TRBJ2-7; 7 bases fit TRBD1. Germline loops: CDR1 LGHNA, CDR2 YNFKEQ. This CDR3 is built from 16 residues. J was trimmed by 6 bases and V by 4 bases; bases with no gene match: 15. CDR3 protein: CASSPLWTDRWGEQYF. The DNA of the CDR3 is TGTGCCAGCAGCCCCCTTTGGACGGACAGGTGGGGCGAGCAGTACTTC.

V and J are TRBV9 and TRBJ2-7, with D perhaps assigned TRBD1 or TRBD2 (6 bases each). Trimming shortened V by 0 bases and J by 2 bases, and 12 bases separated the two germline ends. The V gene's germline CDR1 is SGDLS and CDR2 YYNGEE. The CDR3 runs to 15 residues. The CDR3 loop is CASSVEGGGPYEQYF. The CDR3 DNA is TGTGCCAGCAGCGTAGAAGGGGGAGGACCCTACGAGCAGTACTTC.

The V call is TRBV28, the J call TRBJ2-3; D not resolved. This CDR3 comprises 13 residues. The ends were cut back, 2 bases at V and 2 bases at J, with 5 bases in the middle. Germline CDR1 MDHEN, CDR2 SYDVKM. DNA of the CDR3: TGTGCCAGCAGTTTAGAGTACACAGATACGCAGTATTTT. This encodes CASSLEYTDTQYF.

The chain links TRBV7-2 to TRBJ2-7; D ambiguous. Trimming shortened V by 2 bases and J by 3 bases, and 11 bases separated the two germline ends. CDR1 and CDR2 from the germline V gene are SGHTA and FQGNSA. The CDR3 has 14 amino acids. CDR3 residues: CASSLLELGYEQYF. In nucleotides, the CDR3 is TGTGCCAGCAGCTTACTCGAGTTGGGCTACGAGCAGTACTTC.